This is a list of T cell receptor beta chains from one sample in a study of STAT5B mutations in CD4+ large granular lymphocyte leukemia. Sequencing was performed with immunoSEQ multiplex PCR; in TCRdb, only in-frame clones are kept and a portion is missing. The sample lists 25,000 to 35,000 clones; roughly 74% were seen once. The sequenced material came from CD4+ T cells from blood buffy coats. The origin of the receptors is a human donor in good health. CDR3s include the opening cysteine and the closing phenylalanine or tryptophan. The D gene is left open where the match is weak. Only part of the rows carry a size: once, few, many, or a class if the clone is expanded.

clone_size: .; d_call: .; j_call: TRBJ1-1; v_call: TRBV11-3; cdr3_nt: TGTGCCAGCAGCGTGGGGCGGGGACGTGCTTTCTTT; cdr3_aa: CASSVGRGRAFF
clone_size: .; d_call: TRBD1; j_call: TRBJ1-5; v_call: TRBV7-2; cdr3_nt: TGTGCCAGCAGCTTACAGGGGGGTAATCAGCCCCAGCATTTT; cdr3_aa: CASSLQGGNQPQHF
clone_size: .; d_call: TRBD2; j_call: TRBJ2-7; v_call: TRBV7-2; cdr3_nt: TGTGCCAGCAGAGGTAGCGGGGGTTCCTACGAGCAGTACTTC; cdr3_aa: CASRGSGGSYEQYF
clone_size: .; d_call: .; j_call: TRBJ2-3; v_call: TRBV5-4; cdr3_nt: TGTGCCAGCAGCTTGGTATCAGATACGCAGTATTTT; cdr3_aa: CASSLVSDTQYF
clone_size: .; d_call: .; j_call: TRBJ1-2; v_call: TRBV7-2; cdr3_nt: TGTGCCAGCAGCTCCCAGACAGGAGCCCCCACTAACTATGGCTACACCTTC; cdr3_aa: CASSSQTGAPTNYGYTF
clone_size: few; d_call: .; j_call: TRBJ2-7; v_call: TRBV18; cdr3_nt: TGTGCCAGCTCAACCAGCGGGCGGGTCTCCTACGAGCAGTACTTC; cdr3_aa: CASSTSGRVSYEQYF
clone_size: few; d_call: .; j_call: TRBJ1-5; v_call: TRBV19; cdr3_nt: TGTGCCAGTAGTGGGGGGAGAGGGCAGCCCCAGCATTTT; cdr3_aa: CASSGGRGQPQHF
clone_size: .; d_call: .; j_call: TRBJ2-7; v_call: TRBV5-5; cdr3_nt: TGTGCCAGCAGCTTGGCCAGGGAAACCTACGAGCAGTACTTC; cdr3_aa: CASSLARETYEQYF
clone_size: .; d_call: .; j_call: TRBJ1-1; v_call: TRBV14; cdr3_nt: TGTGCCAGCAGCCAAGCCCCGACAGATGAAGCTTTCTTT; cdr3_aa: CASSQAPTDEAFF
clone_size: .; d_call: TRBD1; j_call: TRBJ2-7; v_call: TRBV5-1; cdr3_nt: TGCGCCAGCAGCCCACATTTGACAGGGGGTTCCTACGAGCAGTACTTC; cdr3_aa: CASSPHLTGGSYEQYF
clone_size: .; d_call: TRBD1; j_call: TRBJ2-7; v_call: TRBV18; cdr3_nt: TGTGCCAGCTCACCTGGGACAGGGCAGCCCTACGAGCAGTACTTC; cdr3_aa: CASSPGTGQPYEQYF
clone_size: few; d_call: .; j_call: TRBJ2-7; v_call: TRBV7-6; cdr3_nt: TGTGCCAGCAGCTTATTAACCGGTGAGGCCTACGAGCAGTACTTC; cdr3_aa: CASSLLTGEAYEQYF
clone_size: .; d_call: .; j_call: TRBJ1-1; v_call: TRBV5-6; cdr3_nt: TGTGCCAGCAGCTTGATGAGGGTCACTGAAGCTTTCTTT; cdr3_aa: CASSLMRVTEAFF
clone_size: .; d_call: TRBD2; j_call: TRBJ2-5; v_call: TRBV5-6; cdr3_nt: TGTGCCAGCAGCTTGGTAGCGGGGGGGCGCGAGACCCAGTACTTC; cdr3_aa: CASSLVAGGRETQYF
clone_size: few; d_call: TRBD2; j_call: TRBJ2-7; v_call: TRBV7-2; cdr3_nt: TGTGCCAGCAGCTTCGGGACTAGTAGGGACGAGCAGTACTTC; cdr3_aa: CASSFGTSRDEQYF
clone_size: few; d_call: .; j_call: TRBJ2-3; v_call: TRBV29-1; cdr3_nt: TGCAGCGTTGAAGTCTCACAGGGAACAGATACGCAGTATTTT; cdr3_aa: CSVEVSQGTDTQYF
clone_size: .; d_call: .; j_call: TRBJ2-5; v_call: TRBV6-5; cdr3_nt: TGTGCCAGCACCCAATCCGGGGGGCGAGAGACCCAGTACTTC; cdr3_aa: CASTQSGGRETQYF
clone_size: .; d_call: .; j_call: TRBJ2-1; v_call: TRBV9; cdr3_nt: TGTGCCAGCAGCGTAGAGACTAGTGGTTGGAATGAGCAGTTCTTC; cdr3_aa: CASSVETSGWNEQFF
clone_size: .; d_call: .; j_call: TRBJ1-1; v_call: TRBV5-4; cdr3_nt: TGTGCCAGCAGCTCGGAGGTCGGGAGGGCTGAAGCTTTCTTT; cdr3_aa: CASSSEVGRAEAFF
clone_size: .; d_call: TRBD2; j_call: TRBJ2-1; v_call: TRBV11-3; cdr3_nt: TGTGCCAGCAGTTACACTAGCGGCTGGTACAATGAGCAGTTCTTC; cdr3_aa: CASSYTSGWYNEQFF
clone_size: .; d_call: .; j_call: TRBJ2-7; v_call: TRBV28; cdr3_nt: TGTGCCAGCAGTTTAGTCAGGGGTACCTACGAGCAGTACTTC; cdr3_aa: CASSLVRGTYEQYF
clone_size: .; d_call: .; j_call: TRBJ1-1; v_call: TRBV6-5; cdr3_nt: TGTGCCAGCAGTAAACGAGGAGAAGCTTTCTTT; cdr3_aa: CASSKRGEAFF
clone_size: .; d_call: .; j_call: TRBJ2-7; v_call: TRBV28; cdr3_nt: TGTGCCAGCAGCCTACAGGGCCCTACGCTGGAGCAGTACTTC; cdr3_aa: CASSLQGPTLEQYF
clone_size: .; d_call: .; j_call: TRBJ1-2; v_call: TRBV7-2; cdr3_nt: TGTGCCAGCAGCTTAGAGAGGGACACCCGCTACTATGGCTACACCTTC; cdr3_aa: CASSLERDTRYYGYTF
clone_size: .; d_call: TRBD2; j_call: TRBJ2-1; v_call: TRBV18; cdr3_nt: TGTGCCAGCTCGAACGCAGGTCCCGGGACTAGCGGGAGATCTAATGAGCAGTTCTTC; cdr3_aa: CASSNAGPGTSGRSNEQFF
clone_size: .; d_call: .; j_call: TRBJ1-3; v_call: TRBV5-8; cdr3_nt: TGTGCCAGCAGCTTGGTCTTGTCGGGAGCTGACTCTGGAAACACCATATATTTT; cdr3_aa: CASSLVLSGADSGNTIYF
clone_size: .; d_call: TRBD1; j_call: TRBJ2-3; v_call: TRBV19; cdr3_nt: TGTGCCAGTAGCCCAGGGGGTCTCACAGATACGCAGTATTTT; cdr3_aa: CASSPGGLTDTQYF
clone_size: .; d_call: TRBD2; j_call: TRBJ2-1; v_call: TRBV4-1; cdr3_nt: TGCGCCAGCAGCCAAGTGGGACTAGCGGGGAACAATGAGCAGTTCTTC; cdr3_aa: CASSQVGLAGNNEQFF
clone_size: .; d_call: .; j_call: TRBJ1-1; v_call: TRBV7-9; cdr3_nt: TGTGCCAGCCAGACAGATAACACTGAAGCTTTCTTT; cdr3_aa: CASQTDNTEAFF
clone_size: once; d_call: TRBD2; j_call: TRBJ2-7; v_call: TRBV7-3; cdr3_nt: TGTGCCAGCAGCTTAAGCGGGGGGATTTCCTACGAGCAGTACTTC; cdr3_aa: CASSLSGGISYEQYF
clone_size: .; d_call: .; j_call: TRBJ1-2; v_call: TRBV7-2; cdr3_nt: TGTGCCAGCAGCTTAGATTCCCCTGGCTACACCTTC; cdr3_aa: CASSLDSPGYTF
clone_size: .; d_call: .; j_call: TRBJ2-1; v_call: TRBV30; cdr3_nt: TGTGCCTGCGGGGCCTACAATGAGCAGTTCTTC; cdr3_aa: CACGAYNEQFF
clone_size: once; d_call: .; j_call: TRBJ1-6; v_call: TRBV2; cdr3_nt: TGTGCCAGCAGTGACTACAGGGTAGATAGTTCACCCCTCCACTTT; cdr3_aa: CASSDYRVDSSPLHF
clone_size: .; d_call: .; j_call: TRBJ2-1; v_call: TRBV2; cdr3_nt: TGTGCCAGCACACCTTGGGACAGGGGAATAGCGGGGGGGAGATACAATGAGCAGTTCTTC; cdr3_aa: CASTPWDRGIAGGRYNEQFF
clone_size: .; d_call: .; j_call: TRBJ2-7; v_call: TRBV5-4; cdr3_nt: .; cdr3_aa: CASSLLGVAGGIF
clone_size: once; d_call: .; j_call: TRBJ2-7; v_call: TRBV19; cdr3_nt: TGTGCCAGTAGTGTCAACAGCCTGGCTACAGCGGAGCAGTACTTC; cdr3_aa: CASSVNSLATAEQYF
clone_size: .; d_call: TRBD1; j_call: TRBJ1-2; v_call: TRBV30; cdr3_nt: TGTGCCTGGAGTGCCCGGACAGGGCTTGGCTACACCTTC; cdr3_aa: CAWSARTGLGYTF